The rows below give T cell receptor beta chains drawn from one sample of a study of patients and donors after allogeneic stem cell transplantation. TCRdb used MiXCR to reprocess the RT-PCR reads, holding one entry per CDR3 protein. The sample contains 10,000 or so distinct CDR3 sequences, approximately 6.3% of which appear only once. The sequenced sample was blood, either unsorted or a sorted T cell fraction (not recorded which). The receptor set was obtained from a human donor who was either an allogeneic HSCT recipient or a stem cell or donor lymphocyte infusion donor (not recorded which). It is not recorded whose cells these are; they may come from a transplant donor. Both conserved end residues are part of each CDR3. D genes are given only for firm matches. The size entry is marked missing in some rows and otherwise reads once, few, many or a size class.

j_call clone_size v_call d_call cdr3_nt cdr3_aa
TRBJ2-1 many TRBV20-1 TRBD2 TGCAGTGCTAGAGACCCAGCTCTAGCGGGAATGCACAATGAGCAGTTCTTC CSARDPALAGMHNEQFF
TRBJ1-5 many TRBV28 TRBD1 TGTGCCAGCAGTTCCGGACAGGGGGCCAATCAGCCCCAGCATTTT CASSSGQGANQPQHF
TRBJ2-7 few TRBV6-2/TRBV6-3 TRBD2 TGTGCCAGCAGAATGGGACTAGCGGGAGCCTACGAGCAGTACTTC CASRMGLAGAYEQYF
TRBJ1-1 many TRBV18 . TGTGCCAGCTCACCCCAGGCCGAGAACACTGAAGCTTTCTTT CASSPQAENTEAFF
TRBJ2-5 . TRBV20-1 TRBD2 TGCAGTGCTAGAGATTGGGGACTAGCGGGAGGAGAGACCCAGTACTTC CSARDWGLAGGETQYF
TRBJ1-2 few TRBV24-1 . TGTGCCACCAGTGAAGGGAGTAACTATGGCTACACCTTC CATSEGSNYGYTF
TRBJ1-6 many TRBV12-3/TRBV12-4 TRBD1 TGTGCCAGCGCAGACAGGGCTGGTAATTCACCCCTCCACTTT CASADRAGNSPLHF
TRBJ2-7 many TRBV20-1 TRBD2 TGCAGTGCTACTGGACTAGCTCCCTACGAGCAGTACTTC CSATGLAPYEQYF
TRBJ2-5 many TRBV6-6 . TGTGCCAGCAGTTACGGTCAGCAAGAGACCCAGTACTTC CASSYGQQETQYF
TRBJ2-1 . TRBV20-1 . TGCAGTGCTACCCGACAGGACCGCTCCTACAATGAGCAGTTCTTC CSATRQDRSYNEQFF
TRBJ1-6 many TRBV5-1 . TGCGCCAGCAGCTTGGATACAGGTTATAATTCACCCCTCCACTTT CASSLDTGYNSPLHF
TRBJ1-5 many TRBV2 . TGTGCCAGCAGTGAAGGACCGCGACAGCCCCAGCATTTT CASSEGPRQPQHF
TRBJ1-5 medium-sized TRBV5-1 . TGCGCCAGCAGCTTAGACGGGGGCAATCAGCCCCAGCATTTT CASSLDGGNQPQHF
TRBJ2-5 many TRBV7-8 TRBD2 TGTGCCAGCAGCTTTAGCGGGAGGGCTCGAGAGACCCAGTACTTC CASSFSGRARETQYF
TRBJ2-7 many TRBV20-1 . TGCAGTGCTAGAAGGGGCGGGACCTACGAGCAGTACTTC CSARRGGTYEQYF
TRBJ1-2 many TRBV11-1 . TGTGCCAGCAGCCCCGCCCCTCTCTATGGCTACACCTTC CASSPAPLYGYTF
TRBJ2-7 . TRBV6-2/TRBV6-3 . TGTGCCAGCAGACGGACCTACGAGCAGTACTTC CASRRTYEQYF
TRBJ1-5 many TRBV27 TRBD1 TGTGCCAGCAGCCAAAGGGGGACAGGGGAACTGGGCAATCAGCCCCAGCATTTT CASSQRGTGELGNQPQHF
TRBJ2-1 . TRBV11-2 TRBD2 TGTGCCAGCAGATTACTAGCGGGAGGCAACAATGAGCAGTTCTTC CASRLLAGGNNEQFF
TRBJ1-3 many TRBV11-2 . TGTGCCAGCAGCTTAGCCCTCTCGGGAAACACCATATATTTT CASSLALSGNTIYF
TRBJ2-7 . TRBV3-1 TRBD1 TGTGCCAGCAGCCAAGATCTTGGGACAGGATCATACGAGCAGTACTTC CASSQDLGTGSYEQYF
TRBJ1-4 many TRBV6-5 TRBD1 TGTGCCAGCAGTTACGCCGGACAGGGGAGGGAAAAACTGTTTTTT CASSYAGQGREKLFF
TRBJ2-5 . TRBV6-2/TRBV6-3 TRBD2 TGTGCCAGCAGTAAGGGACTAGCGGGAGGGCCCCCCCAAGAGACCCAGTACTTC CASSKGLAGGPPQETQYF
TRBJ2-3 many TRBV7-9 TRBD2 TGTGCCAGCAGCTCTATTGCGGGGGGCACAGATACGCAGTATTTT CASSSIAGGTDTQYF
TRBJ2-5 once TRBV18 . TGTGCCAGCTCACCAAACAGACAGTTAGAGACCCAGTACTTC CASSPNRQLETQYF
TRBJ2-1 . TRBV6-2/TRBV6-3 TRBD1 TGTGCCAGCAGCCAGGGGGATGAGCAGTTCTTC CASSQGDEQFF
TRBJ1-5 many TRBV4-3 . TGCGCCAGCAGCCAATACAGGGACCAGCCCCAGCATTTT CASSQYRDQPQHF
TRBJ2-1 medium-sized TRBV7-2 TRBD2 TGTGCCAGCAGCTTAGGACTAGCAGGCTACAATGAGCAGTTCTTC CASSLGLAGYNEQFF
TRBJ1-2 many TRBV6-5 TRBD1 TGTGCCAGCAGCCCGGGACAGGGGAGGGGCTACACCTTC CASSPGQGRGYTF
TRBJ1-2 many TRBV5-8 TRBD1 TGTGCCAGCAGCTTAGGTGTCAGGGGGCCTGGCTACACCTTC CASSLGVRGPGYTF
TRBJ2-1 many TRBV19 . TGTGCCAGTAGGAGCCCCTTTAATAACAATGAGCAGTTCTTC CASRSPFNNNEQFF
TRBJ2-5 many TRBV28 TRBD2 TGTGCCAGCACCTCTAGCGGGTCCCAAGAGACCCAGTACTTC CASTSSGSQETQYF
TRBJ2-6 many TRBV10-3 . TGTGCCATCAGTGACCCCCGGGGGGCCAACGTCCTGACTTTC CAISDPRGANVLTF
TRBJ2-7 . TRBV20-1 . TGCAGTGCCCCTAGAGCGCCCCAAGGCACCGAGCAGTACTTC CSAPRAPQGTEQYF
TRBJ1-1 medium-sized TRBV5-5 TRBD1 TGTGCCAGCAGCTTCGATATACAGGGGGCGCCCACTGAAGCTTTCTTT CASSFDIQGAPTEAFF
TRBJ1-2 many TRBV6-2/TRBV6-3 . TGTGCCAGCAGGGGCAGCGCTAACTATGGCTACACCTTC CASRGSANYGYTF
TRBJ2-2 many TRBV12-3/TRBV12-4 . TGTGCCAGCAGACTAATACTAGGTCGGGGGGAGCTGTTTTTT CASRLILGRGELFF
TRBJ2-2 many TRBV5-1 . TGCGCCAGCAGCTACGGACGGAACACCGGGGAGCTGTTTTTT CASSYGRNTGELFF
TRBJ2-3 . TRBV4-1 . TGCGCCAGCAGCCTCCGCTACGGGGCTAGCACAGATACGCAGTATTTT CASSLRYGASTDTQYF
TRBJ1-4 many TRBV12-3/TRBV12-4 . TGTGCCAGCAGCCCTGGAGGCTCAACTAATGAAAAACTGTTTTTT CASSPGGSTNEKLFF
TRBJ1-2 medium-sized TRBV11-1 TRBD1 TGTGCCAGCAGCCGGGACAGGGACTATGGCTACACCTTC CASSRDRDYGYTF
TRBJ2-7 few TRBV4-3 . TGCGCCAGCAGCCAAGGGGCGATCTCCTACGAGCAGTACTTC CASSQGAISYEQYF
TRBJ2-3 . TRBV6-5 . TGTGCCAGCAGTTACGGGTTTGGGCCAGATACGCAGTATTTT CASSYGFGPDTQYF
TRBJ2-7 few TRBV24-1 . TGTGCCACCAGTCCCAGGGGGGAGGAGCAGTACTTC CATSPRGEEQYF
TRBJ1-5 many TRBV5-6 TRBD1 TGTGCCAGCAGCTTAGGGACAGGGGAGGATCAGCCCCAGCATTTT CASSLGTGEDQPQHF
TRBJ2-1 many TRBV11-2 TRBD1 TGTGCCAGCAGCACAGACAGGGTTCGAGGCAATGAGCAGTTCTTC CASSTDRVRGNEQFF
TRBJ1-2 many TRBV28 TRBD1 TGTGCCAGCAGCCAACCGGGACAGGGGGCGTATGGCTACACCTTC CASSQPGQGAYGYTF
TRBJ1-2 medium-sized TRBV5-1 . TGCGCCAGCAGCTTGGACAGGTACAACTATGGCTACACCTTC CASSLDRYNYGYTF
TRBJ1-4 medium-sized TRBV9 . TGTGCCAGCAAAACGGGCCAGAGGGAAGCTGAAAAACTGTTTTTT CASKTGQREAEKLFF
TRBJ2-7 many TRBV18 . TGTGCCAGCTCACCACGGGACGGGAGCTACTACGAGCAGTACTTC CASSPRDGSYYEQYF
TRBJ2-3 . TRBV20-1 . TGCAGTGCTAGGACTGGCGGGCGCACAGATACGCAGTATTTT CSARTGGRTDTQYF
TRBJ2-1 many TRBV20-1 . TGCAGTGCTAGAGAGGGACACTTGGGAGGTGAGCAGTTCTTC CSAREGHLGGEQFF
TRBJ1-4 many TRBV5-1 TRBD1 TGCGCCAGCAGCGCGGGCACAGGGGAGGAAGAAAAACTGTTTTTT CASSAGTGEEEKLFF